The 8 T cell receptor beta chains listed next were all sequenced from one sample in a study of blood T cell repertoires in COVID-19 (dated by TCRdb to between 2020 and 2021). Library preparation used the immunoSEQ multiplex PCR assay. TCRdb holds this immuneACCESS table with in-frame rearrangements only. Some clones are missing; in checked studies, unresolved V genes explain under half, and the rest has no known cause. The sample table contains about 160,000 clones; only one count was recorded for 80% to 90% of them. The ten biggest clones cover roughly 8.3% of the sample. Sequencing was performed on peripheral blood. These receptors originate from a woman aged 60-75 years with COVID-19, enrolled during active disease.

The chain couples TRBV5-6 to TRBJ1-3; 7 bases match TRBD1. This CDR3 contains 16 residues. CDR1 is SGHDT, CDR2 YYEEEE, per germline. J lost 0 bases, V lost 4 bases, and 7 bases had no gene match. CDR3 nucleotides: TGTGCCAGCAGCCGGCCCCGGGACAGCTCTGGAAACACCATATATTTT. Its translation: CASSRPRDSSGNTIYF.

The CDR3 nucleotides are TGTGCCAGCAGCCAAGATTTCACAGGAGGCTACACCTTC. Its protein is CASSQDFTGGYTF. V gene TRBV3-1 (or the pseudogene TRBV3-2) combines with J gene TRBJ1-2, with D possibly matching TRBD1 (5 bases). The germline V gene has CDR1 LGHDT and CDR2 YNNKEL (reference sequence). The CDR3 is 13 residues long. Trimming shortened V by 0 bases and J by 8 bases, and 10 bases separated the two germline ends.

The rearrangement links TRBV29-1 to TRBJ1-1; perhaps TRBD1 as D (5 bases). V lost 6 bases and J 2 bases, leaving 16 bases between the germline ends. Germline V gene lookup returns CDR1 SQVTM and CDR2 ANQGSEA. The CDR3 consists of 14 residues. DNA of the CDR3: TGCAGCGTGTGGGGGGGACGACATAACACTGAAGCTTTCTTT. As protein: CSVWGGRHNTEAFF.

V and J are TRBV10-2 and TRBJ1-6; TRBD1 is a possible D gene (6 bases). The CDR3 is 11 amino acids. The germline CDR1 and CDR2 sequences are WSHSY and SAAADI. Trimming shortened V by 6 bases and J by 14 bases, and 11 bases separated the two germline ends. For the CDR3, the DNA is TGCGCCAGCAGACAGGGCTCGACCCTCCACTTT. As protein: CASRQGSTLHF.

This chain uses TRBV14 with TRBJ1-1; D might be TRBD1 (5 bases). V lost 0 bases, J lost 9 bases, and 8 bases lay in between. Germline CDR1 is SGHDN and CDR2 is FVKESK. The CDR3 has 12 amino acids. CDR3 in amino acids: CASSQDRTKAFF. DNA for the CDR3: TGTGCCAGCAGCCAAGACAGGACAAAAGCTTTCTTT. The variable domain in full, completed from reference TRBV14 and TRBJ1-1, reads EAGVTQFPSHSVIEKGQTVTLRCDPISGHDNLYWYRRVMGKEIKFLLHFVKESKQDESGMPNNRFLAERTGGTYSTLKVQPAELEDSGVYFCASSQDRTKAFFGQGTRLTVV.

This chain links TRBV3-1 (or the pseudogene TRBV3-2) with TRBJ2-1; 11 positions agree with TRBD2. V lost 4 bases, J lost 6 bases, and 8 bases stayed unmatched. From germline, CDR1 is LGHDT and CDR2 YNNKEL (reference sequence). This CDR3 has 16 residues. The CDR3 DNA sequence: TGTGCCAGCAGCCCGATAGCGGGAGGGCCCGGCAATGAGCAGTTCTTC. It codes for CASSPIAGGPGNEQFF.

The chain recombines TRBV7-9 with TRBJ2-1, with TRBD2 matching 9 bases. Trimming removed 1 base from V and 9 bases from J; junction bases left unmatched: 7. The CDR3 is 15 residues long. Germline V gives CDR1 SEHNR, CDR2 FQNEAQ (reference sequence). CDR3 DNA: TGTGCCAGCAGCTTAGTGGCGGGAGGGCCGGTTGAGCAGTTCTTC. It codes for CASSLVAGGPVEQFF. Full variable domain (remainder filled in from reference TRBV7-9 and TRBJ2-1): DTGVSQNPRHKITKRGQNVTFRCDPISEHNRLYWYRQTLGQGPEFLTYFQNEAQLEKSRLLSDRFSAERPKGSFSTLEIQRTEQGDSAMYLCASSLVAGGPVEQFFGPGTRLTVL.

This sequence joins TRBV19 and TRBJ1-4; D is unresolved. V was trimmed by 5 bases and J by 4 bases, leaving 8 bases between them. Germline lookup yields CDR1 LNHDA and CDR2 SQIVND (reference sequence). CDR3 length equals 13 residues. CDR3 loop: CASSEGHNEKLFF. CDR3 DNA: TGTGCCAGTAGTGAGGGTCATAATGAAAAACTGTTTTTT.